A selection of T cell receptor beta chains follows, all from one sample in a study of blood T cell repertoires in COVID-19. TCRdb's copy holds only in-frame clones and misses some; the assay was immunoSEQ multiplex PCR. The sample has under 300,000 clones, more than 65% seen once. The sequenced sample was peripheral blood. The receptors derive from a man aged 35-49 years who had recovered from COVID-19. CDR3s include the opening cysteine and the closing phenylalanine or tryptophan. The order of the fields is CDR3 length, V gene, CDR3 protein.

11 TRBV10-3 CAIGQNTEAFF
14 TRBV6-5 CASSRGQGADGYTF
14 TRBV7-9 CASREGQANEKLFF
17 TRBV6-1 CASSENFRAGVFMGGTF
14 TRBV5-4 CASFDPGLANEQYF
14 TRBV7-6 CASSGGGLNTEAFF
14 TRBV19 CASRDGQGGETQYF
18 TRBV4-3 CASSQDVALSGGTDTQYF
20 TRBV2 CASSHTTEGGGQSINQPQHF
18 TRBV19 CATSPKWGTGFGTDTQYF